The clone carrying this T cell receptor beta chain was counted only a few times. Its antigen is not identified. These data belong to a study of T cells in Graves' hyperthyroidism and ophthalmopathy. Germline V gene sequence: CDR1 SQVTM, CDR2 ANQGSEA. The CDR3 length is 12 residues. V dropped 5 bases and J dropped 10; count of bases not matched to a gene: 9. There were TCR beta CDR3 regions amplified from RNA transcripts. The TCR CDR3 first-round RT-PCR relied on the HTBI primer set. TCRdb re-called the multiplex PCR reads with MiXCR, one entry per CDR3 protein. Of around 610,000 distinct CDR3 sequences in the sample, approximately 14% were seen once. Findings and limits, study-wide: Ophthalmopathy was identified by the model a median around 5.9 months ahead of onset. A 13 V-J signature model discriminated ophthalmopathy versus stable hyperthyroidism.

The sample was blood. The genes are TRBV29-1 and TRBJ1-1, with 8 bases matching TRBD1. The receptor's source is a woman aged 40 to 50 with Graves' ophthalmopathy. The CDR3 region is CSVTIDRGGAFF. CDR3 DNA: TGCAGCGTTACCATCGACAGGGGTGGAGCTTTCTTT. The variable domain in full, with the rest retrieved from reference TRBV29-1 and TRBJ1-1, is SAVISQKPSRDICQRGTSLTIQCQVDSQVTMMFWYRQQPGQSLTLIATANQGSEATYESGFVIDKFPISRPNLTFSTLTVSNMSPEDSSIYLCSVTIDRGGAFFGQGTRLTVV.